These 28 T cell receptor beta chains were sequenced from one sample in a study of T cell responses to AZD1222 COVID-19 vaccine. The data were produced by immunoSEQ multiplex PCR, yet TCRdb's version contains in-frame clones alone and is incomplete. The sample shows some 150,000 clones, about 92% of them seen only once. The specimen was peripheral blood, collected 28 days after the second AZD1222 dose. The receptors here all came from an adult who received the AZD1222 COVID-19 vaccine.

This sequence joins TRBV30 and TRBJ1-2; tentatively, D is TRBD1 (6 bases). Germline V CDR1 and CDR2: GTSNPN, SVGIG (reference sequence). V was cut by 5 bases and J by 5 bases, with 21 bases left in between. The CDR3 extends over 15 amino acids. CDR3 region: CAWSFHPVGAYGYTF. In DNA form, the CDR3 reads TGTGCCTGGTCTTTCCACCCGGTGGGGGCGTATGGCTACACCTTC.

This chain links TRBV4-1 with TRBJ2-2; a possible D gene is TRBD1 (5 bases). CDR1 and CDR2 from the germline V gene are MGHRA and YSYEKL. The CDR3 covers 17 residues. Trimming removed 3 bases from V and 0 bases from J, with 14 bases in between. CDR3: CASSHQVDTANTGELFF. CDR3 bases: TGCGCCAGCAGCCACCAGGTGGACACCGCGAACACCGGGGAGCTGTTTTTT.

V and J are TRBV21-1 and TRBJ2-2; the table assigns TRBD1, which was not confirmed against the DNA. TRBV21-1 is termed a pseudogene. The CDR3 is 16 residues long. The CDR3 DNA is TGTGCCAGCAGCCAACCGGGACAGGGGTTTAAGGGGGAGCTGTTTTTT. Its protein product is CASSQPGQGFKGELFF.

The genes are TRBV10-2 and TRBJ2-2; 12 nucleotides align to TRBD2. CDR1 is WSHSY and CDR2 is SAAADI in the germline V gene. J gave up 1 base and V 6 bases, and 3 bases lay outside the gene matches. The CDR3 length is 16 residues. The CDR3 is CASRTSGSMNTGELFF. In nucleotides, the CDR3 is TGCGCCAGCAGGACTAGCGGGAGTATGAACACCGGGGAGCTGTTTTTT.

The rearrangement links TRBV5-5 to TRBJ1-2; no clear D. Germline loops: CDR1 SGHKS, CDR2 YYEKEE (reference sequence). The V end was cut by 0 bases, the J end by 2 bases, with 11 bases between. This CDR3 has 15 residues. The CDR3: CASSLVGASNYGYTF. DNA of the CDR3: TGTGCCAGCAGCTTGGTGGGCGCTTCAAACTATGGCTACACCTTC.

The chain employs TRBV19 and TRBJ1-5; no clear D gene. V lost 3 bases and J 2 bases, leaving 5 bases between the germline ends. The length of the CDR3 is 13 residues. The germline CDR1 and CDR2 sequences are LNHDA and SQIVND (reference sequence). CDR3 DNA sequence: TGTGCCAGTAGTATCAAGGGCAATCAGCCCCAGCATTTT. Protein: CASSIKGNQPQHF. Full variable domain (rest looked up from reference TRBV19 and TRBJ1-5): DGGITQSPKYLFRKEGQNVTLSCEQNLNHDAMYWYRQDPGQGLRLIYYSQIVNDFQKGDIAEGYSVSREKKESFPLTVTSAQKNPTAFYLCASSIKGNQPQHFGDGTRLSIL.

The chain has TRBV29-1 and TRBJ1-2; 8 bases are shared with TRBD1. This CDR3 region has 16 residues. CDR1 is SQVTM and CDR2 is ANQGSEA in the germline V gene. V was pared by 4 bases and J by 4 bases, with 14 bases of the junction left unmatched. CDR3 in DNA: TGCAGCGTTGCACGCAGGACAGGGAGTATAGTCTATGGCTACACCTTC. This sequence encodes CSVARRTGSIVYGYTF.

V and J are TRBV12-3 or TRBV12-4 and TRBJ2-7, with D hard to call. With 3 bases removed from V and 3 bases from J, the gap between germline ends came to 9 bases. CDR3 length: 13 residues. In DNA form, the CDR3 reads TGTGCCAGCAGTTTTGGCAGGCGCTACGAGCAGTACTTC. Translation: CASSFGRRYEQYF.

This clone was seen a single time. The chain has TRBV5-1 and TRBJ2-7, with 10 positions matching TRBD1. There are 14 residues in the CDR3. Germline V lookup: CDR1 SGHRS, CDR2 YFSETQ. J was trimmed by 3 bases and V by 0 bases; bases with no gene match: 0. The CDR3 loop reads CASSLGTGGYEQYF. The CDR3 coding sequence is TGCGCCAGCAGCTTGGGGACAGGGGGCTACGAGCAGTACTTC.

This clone was seen once. This chain's CDR3 is CAISAMSASYEQYF. The DNA for the CDR3 is TGTGCCATCAGTGCTATGTCAGCATCCTACGAGCAGTACTTC. The V and J genes are TRBV10-3 and TRBJ2-7; the D is unclear. Per the germline V gene, CDR1 is ENHRY and CDR2 is SYGVKD. V lost 4 bases and J 1 base, leaving 11 bases between the germline ends. The CDR3 covers 14 residues.

V usage is TRBV4-2 and J usage is TRBJ2-3; 7 positions agree with TRBD2. Trimming took 1 base from V and 4 from J; bases not matched to a gene: 2. CDR3 length: 14 amino acids. Germline V gene sequence: CDR1 LGHNA, CDR2 YNFKEQ. CDR3 in amino acids: CASSQGGSADTQYF. DNA for the CDR3: TGTGCCAGCAGCCAAGGCGGGAGCGCAGATACGCAGTATTTT.

The gene calls are TRBV7-2 and TRBJ2-3, with 8 bases that match TRBD2. Germline CDR1 is SGHTA and CDR2 is FQGNSA. The CDR3 has 14 amino acids. The V and J ends lost 8 bases and 5 bases, in that order; junction bases with no gene match: 9. CDR3 DNA: TGTGCCAGCTCGGGGGGGGCTAGGCGAGATACGCAGTATTTT. Translating it yields CASSGGARRDTQYF.

The CDR3 loop is CAWSERRDQPQHF. The CDR3 region has the DNA TGTGCCTGGAGCGAACGGAGAGATCAGCCCCAGCATTTT. The gene calls are TRBV30 and TRBJ1-5; D is unclear. The V end lost 3 bases, the J end lost 5 bases, and 11 bases lay between the germline ends. CDR1 and CDR2 (germline): GTSNPN, SVGIG (reference sequence). This CDR3 region has 13 residues.

This chain links TRBV6-5 with TRBJ1-5, with TRBD1 identical over 9 bases. Per the germline V gene, CDR1 is MNHEY and CDR2 is SVGAGI. The CDR3 runs 15 residues. The V and J ends lost 6 bases and 4 bases, in that order; junction bases with no gene match: 7. The CDR3 DNA sequence: TGTGCCAGCAGCCCCGGGGACAGGGATAATCAGCCCCAGCATTTT. Translating it yields CASSPGDRDNQPQHF.

The V call is TRBV15, the J call TRBJ1-6, with 8 bases lining up with TRBD1. Germline V gives CDR1 LNHNV, CDR2 YYDKDF (reference sequence). This CDR3 comprises 16 residues. The V and J ends lost 2 bases and 9 bases, in that order; junction bases with no gene match: 9. CDR3 DNA sequence: TGTGCCACCAGCAGATCGGAGGACAGGGTTCCTTCACCCCTCCACTTT. Its protein is CATSRSEDRVPSPLHF. Together with reference TRBV15 and TRBJ1-6, the CDR3 gives the full variable domain: DAMVIQNPRYQVTQFGKPVTLSCSQTLNHNVMYWYQQKSSQAPKLLFHYYDKDFNNEADTPDNFQSRRPNTSFCFLDIRSPGLGDTAMYLCATSRSEDRVPSPLHFGNGTRLTVT.

The V and J genes are TRBV5-1 and TRBJ2-1; D is perhaps TRBD1 (5 bases). Trimming took off 6 bases at V and 4 bases at J, with 11 bases between the two ends. The CDR3 extends over 13 amino acids. From germline, CDR1 is SGHRS and CDR2 YFSETQ. In DNA form, the CDR3 reads TGCGCCAGCACCCCGACAGAATACAATGAGCAGTTCTTC. Its protein product is CASTPTEYNEQFF. The variable domain in full, completed from reference TRBV5-1 and TRBJ2-1, reads KAGVTQTPRYLIKTRGQQVTLSCSPISGHRSVSWYQQTPGQGLQFLFEYFSETQRNKGNFPGRFSGRQFSNSRSEMNVSTLELGDSALYLCASTPTEYNEQFFGPGTRLTVL.

The V gene is TRBV5-8, the J gene TRBJ2-1; no clear D gene. Trimming cost V 2 bases and J 13 bases, with 13 bases left between them. Looked up from germline, CDR1 is SGHTS and CDR2 is YDEGEE. There are 12 residues in the CDR3. The CDR3, as DNA: TGTGCCAGCAGCTTTGGCACTCGCTTACAGTTCTTC. It yields the protein CASSFGTRLQFF.

The chain combines TRBV28 with TRBJ2-1; 7 bases fit TRBD2. The CDR3 extends over 15 amino acids. The V gene's germline CDR1 is MDHEN and CDR2 SYDVKM. V dropped 5 bases and J dropped 4; count of bases not matched to a gene: 8. CDR3 residues: CASSQLWGGYNEQFF. DNA of the CDR3: TGTGCCAGCAGTCAGTTATGGGGGGGATACAATGAGCAGTTCTTC.

This chain joins TRBV19 and TRBJ1-1, with D possibly matching TRBD1 (5 bases). This CDR3 spans 14 amino acids. Trimming shortened V by 9 bases and J by 5 bases, and 19 bases separated the two germline ends. Germline lookup yields CDR1 LNHDA and CDR2 SQIVND (reference sequence). This CDR3 is CASTWGSLGTEAFF. The CDR3 DNA follows: TGTGCCAGCACCTGGGGCAGCCTGGGAACTGAAGCTTTCTTT.

The chain has TRBV2 and TRBJ2-2; D gene uncertain. Germline CDR1 is SNHLY and CDR2 is FYNNEI. The V gene lost 4 bases and the J gene lost 6 bases, with 9 bases spanning the gap. There are 13 residues in the CDR3. The CDR3 spells CASSGRTAGELFF. CDR3 DNA sequence: TGTGCCAGCAGTGGTAGAACGGCCGGGGAGCTGTTTTTT.

The chain carries TRBV6-5 and TRBJ1-6; tentative D call: TRBD1 (5 bases). V was clipped by 10 bases and J by 7 bases, with 17 bases between them. The length of the CDR3 is 14 residues. Germline loops: CDR1 MNHEY, CDR2 SVGAGI. The CDR3 sequence: CAIKGDGTNSPLHF. The CDR3 bases are TGTGCCATCAAAGGGGACGGGACGAATTCACCCCTCCACTTT.

The chain couples TRBV5-6 to TRBJ1-2; the match to TRBD1 covers 12 bases. V was clipped by 4 bases and J by 4 bases; unmatched bases: 8. This CDR3 region has 16 residues. Germline lookup yields CDR1 SGHDT and CDR2 YYEEEE. CDR3 sequence: CASSRGQGAKGYGYTF. The CDR3 nucleotides read TGTGCCAGCAGCAGGGGACAGGGGGCGAAAGGCTATGGCTACACCTTC.

As DNA, the CDR3 is TGTGCCAGCAGTGAAGGCGGGAGGCACTACAATGAGCAGTTCTTC. This encodes CASSEGGRHYNEQFF. The chain couples TRBV25-1 to TRBJ2-1, with TRBD2 matching over 8 bases. Germline V gene data show CDR1 as MGHDK and CDR2 as SYGVNS. The CDR3 has 15 amino acids. Trimming took 2 bases from V and 3 from J; bases not matched to a gene: 3.

The J gene is TRBJ2-3, the V gene TRBV5-1; TRBD2 matches 12 bases. CDR1 and CDR2 (germline): SGHRS, YFSETQ. This CDR3 comprises 17 residues. J lost 4 bases, V lost 1 base, and 7 bases had no gene match. In DNA form, the CDR3 reads TGCGCCAGCAGCTTGTTAGGACTAGCGGGGATTCCAGATACGCAGTATTTT. Its protein product is CASSLLGLAGIPDTQYF.

The chain carries TRBV4-2 and TRBJ1-5; 8 bases map to TRBD1. V trimming: 4 bases; J trimming: 2 bases; junction bases outside the gene matches: 4. CDR3 length: 15 residues. The V gene's germline CDR1 is LGHNA and CDR2 YNFKEQ. CDR3 DNA: TGTGCCAGCAGCCCGGTGGGACAGGGCAATCAGCCCCAGCATTTT. Encoded protein: CASSPVGQGNQPQHF.

The chain uses TRBV7-9 and TRBJ1-1; D may be TRBD1 (6 bases). Trimming shortened V by 2 bases and J by 3 bases, and 7 bases separated the two germline ends. The length of the CDR3 is 13 residues. CDR1 SEHNR and CDR2 FQNEAQ come from the germline V gene (reference sequence). This chain's CDR3 is CASSLQGYTEAFF. CDR3 coding DNA: TGTGCCAGCAGCTTACAGGGGTACACTGAAGCTTTCTTT.

The rearrangement joins TRBV28 to TRBJ1-4; 7 bases agree with TRBD1. V lost 3 bases to trimming and J lost 3 bases; unmatched junction nucleotides: 4. This CDR3 region has 15 residues. The germline CDR1 and CDR2 sequences are MDHEN and SYDVKM. The CDR3 is CASSFGDRANEKLFF. The CDR3 bases are TGTGCCAGCAGTTTTGGTGACAGGGCTAATGAAAAACTGTTTTTT.

The chain links TRBV27 to TRBJ1-5; D unclear. Looked up from germline, CDR1 is MNHEY and CDR2 is SMNVEV (reference sequence). The V end lost 2 bases, the J end lost 8 bases, and 16 bases lay between the germline ends. The CDR3 sequence is 15 residues long. The CDR3 DNA reads TGTGCCAGCAGTTTAACGCCTGGTTATAGTGAGCCCCAGCATTTT. It yields the protein CASSLTPGYSEPQHF.